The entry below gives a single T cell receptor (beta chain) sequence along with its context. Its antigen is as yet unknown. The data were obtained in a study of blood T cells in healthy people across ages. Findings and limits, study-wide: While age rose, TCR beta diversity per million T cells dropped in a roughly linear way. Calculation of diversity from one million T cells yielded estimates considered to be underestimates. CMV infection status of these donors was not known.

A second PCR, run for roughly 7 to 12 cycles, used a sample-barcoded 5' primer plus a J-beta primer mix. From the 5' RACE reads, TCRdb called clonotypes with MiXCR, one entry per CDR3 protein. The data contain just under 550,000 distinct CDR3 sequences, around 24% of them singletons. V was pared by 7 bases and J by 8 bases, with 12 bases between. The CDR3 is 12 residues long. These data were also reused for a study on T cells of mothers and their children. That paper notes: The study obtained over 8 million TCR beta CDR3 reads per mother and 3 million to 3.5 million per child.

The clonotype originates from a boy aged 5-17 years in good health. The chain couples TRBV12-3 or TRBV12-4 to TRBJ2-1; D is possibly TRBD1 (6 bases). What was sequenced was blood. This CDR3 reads CASTGGGYEQFF. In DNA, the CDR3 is TGTGCCAGCACGGGTGGGGGCTATGAGCAGTTCTTC.